The clone carrying this T cell receptor beta chain was counted ten times or more. The V and J ends lost 5 bases and 3 bases respectively, with 8 bases between them. Germline assignment: CDR1 SEHNR and CDR2 FQNEAQ (reference sequence). This CDR3 is 12 amino acids long. The data are from a study of regulatory T cells in long-lasting Graves disease. In building TCR beta libraries, iRepertoire HTBI primers were used together with Arm-PCR of CDR3 regions. One entry per CDR3 protein, called by TCRdb with MiXCR from the multiplex PCR reads. The sample carries 300,000 to 350,000 distinct CDR3 sequences, around a fifth recorded once. Documented time point: persistent/refractory GD, antithyroid drugs over 5 years with positive TRAb. The TCR library was prepared using RNA isolated from PBMCs.

The V and J genes are TRBV7-9 and TRBJ2-7, with D unclear. The sample here was peripheral blood mononuclear cells (PBMCs), taken when the disease was refractory, from a patient treated with antithyroid drugs. The source of this sequence is a female donor with Graves disease. CDR3 loop: CASSRPDYEQYF. CDR3 coding DNA: TGTGCCAGCAGCCGACCGGACTACGAGCAGTACTTC.